In its sample, the clone carrying this T cell receptor (beta chain) was seen many times. Antigen: not known. The data were taken from a study of blood T cells in healthy people across ages. Whole-study results and caveats: When set beside aged donors, long-lived donors presented more naive CD4+ cells and higher diversity. Strong correlation existed between TCR beta diversity and naive T cell percentage.

PCR was performed a second time for 7 to 11 cycles using a sample-barcoded 5' primer and a J-beta primer mix. A template-switch adaptor containing 12 random nucleotides labeled each cDNA molecule. Each CDR3 protein gets one entry after TCRdb re-called the 5' RACE reads with MiXCR. This repertoire shows approximately 1.5 million distinct CDR3 sequences, roughly a third found once; its top ten account for around 11%. The sample consisted of blood. This receptor was taken from a woman aged 25 to 39 in good health.

The CDR3, as DNA: TGCAGTGCTGCCCAGGGGAAGGGTAATTCACCCCTCCACTTT. Its protein is CSAAQGKGNSPLHF. This sequence joins TRBV20-1 and TRBJ1-6, with D possibly TRBD1 on 6 matching bases. This CDR3 is built from 14 residues. Germline assignment: CDR1 DFQATT and CDR2 SNEGSKA (reference sequence). Trimming took off 5 bases at V and 6 bases at J, with 14 bases between the two ends.